The rows below give T cell receptor beta chains drawn from one sample of a study of cytomegalovirus exposure and HLA in healthy donors. Clones were read by immunoSEQ multiplex PCR, and TCRdb kept only the in-frame ones, dropping some. This sample has 70,000 to 75,000 clones, with approximately 94% found just once. Sequenced material: PBMCs. These receptors all come from a man younger than 35 in good health and CMV-seropositive. CDR3s include the opening cysteine and the closing phenylalanine or tryptophan. Each record gives: J gene, clone size, V gene, D gene, CDR3 protein, CDR3 DNA. A D gene is named only where the DNA matches it firmly. Part of the rows lack a size; the others show once, few, many or a class for expanded clones.

J: TRBJ2-7
size: NA
V: TRBV6-1
D: TRBD1
CDR3: CASWDRSFSYEQYF
DNA: TGTGCCAGCTGGGACAGATCCTTCTCCTACGAGCAGTACTTC

J: TRBJ1-5
size: NA
V: TRBV2
D: NA
CDR3: CASSGLGLRQPQHF
DNA: TGTGCCAGCAGTGGATTGGGGCTACGGCAGCCCCAGCATTTT

J: TRBJ2-4
size: NA
V: TRBV28
D: NA
CDR3: CASIQDLAKNIQYF
DNA: TGTGCCAGCATCCAGGATTTAGCCAAAAACATTCAGTACTTC

J: TRBJ2-7
size: NA
V: TRBV15
D: TRBD1
CDR3: CATSRGQGVGYEQYF
DNA: TGTGCCACCAGCAGAGGACAGGGGGTGGGCTACGAGCAGTACTTC

J: TRBJ1-2
size: NA
V: TRBV6-5
D: NA
CDR3: CASSYWGHGYTF
DNA: TGTGCCAGCAGTTATTGGGGGCATGGCTACACCTTC

J: TRBJ1-1
size: NA
V: TRBV9
D: TRBD1
CDR3: CASSVEGATNTEAFF
DNA: TGTGCCAGCAGCGTAGAGGGGGCAACGAACACTGAAGCTTTCTTT

J: TRBJ2-3
size: NA
V: TRBV11-2
D: TRBD2
CDR3: CASSLLAGGPDTQYF
DNA: TGTGCCAGCAGCTTGCTAGCGGGGGGGCCCGATACGCAGTATTTT

J: TRBJ2-7
size: NA
V: TRBV5-4
D: TRBD2
CDR3: CASSPGGTRPSYEQYF
DNA: TGTGCCAGCAGCCCTGGGGGGACTAGGCCCTCCTACGAGCAGTACTTC

J: TRBJ2-4
size: NA
V: TRBV27
D: NA
CDR3: CASSGLEGGIQYF
DNA: TGTGCCAGCAGTGGCCTCGAAGGGGGCATTCAGTACTTC

J: TRBJ2-3
size: NA
V: TRBV28
D: TRBD2
CDR3: CASRVGLAGGGATDTQYF
DNA: TGTGCCAGCAGGGTCGGACTAGCGGGAGGTGGAGCCACAGATACGCAGTATTTT

J: TRBJ2-3
size: NA
V: TRBV9
D: NA
CDR3: CASSVGAVPTDTQYF
DNA: TGTGCCAGCAGCGTAGGGGCAGTCCCGACAGATACGCAGTATTTT

J: TRBJ2-7
size: NA
V: TRBV7-2
D: NA
CDR3: CASSPGQRILSYEQYF
DNA: TGTGCCAGCAGCCCCGGGCAGCGGATTCTCTCCTACGAGCAGTACTTC

J: TRBJ1-2
size: NA
V: TRBV5-4
D: TRBD1
CDR3: CASSFRDRQGGYTF
DNA: TGTGCCAGCAGCTTCCGGGATAGACAGGGTGGCTACACCTTC

J: TRBJ2-1
size: once
V: TRBV28
D: NA
CDR3: CASSPTANEQFF
DNA: TGTGCCAGCAGTCCTACTGCCAATGAGCAGTTCTTC

J: TRBJ2-3
size: NA
V: TRBV6-1
D: NA
CDR3: CASSDGGNTDTQYF
DNA: TGTGCCAGCAGTGACGGGGGTAACACAGATACGCAGTATTTT

J: TRBJ2-7
size: NA
V: TRBV10-2
D: NA
CDR3: CASSESEFQGQYF
DNA: TGCGCCAGCAGTGAGTCGGAGTTTCAGGGGCAGTACTTC

J: TRBJ2-7
size: NA
V: TRBV5-1
D: NA
CDR3: CASSLAGSPYEQYF
DNA: TGCGCCAGCAGCTTGGCGGGGAGCCCCTACGAGCAGTACTTC

J: TRBJ2-1
size: NA
V: TRBV19
D: NA
CDR3: CASSTFYNEQFF
DNA: TGTGCCAGTAGTACGTTCTACAATGAGCAGTTCTTC

J: TRBJ2-2
size: NA
V: TRBV5-1
D: TRBD1
CDR3: CASSLQGATGELFF
DNA: TGCGCCAGCAGTTTACAGGGGGCGACCGGGGAGCTGTTTTTT

J: TRBJ2-1
size: NA
V: TRBV18
D: TRBD2
CDR3: CASSPAGLLDEQFF
DNA: TGTGCCAGCTCACCGGCGGGACTACTAGATGAGCAGTTCTTC

J: TRBJ1-2
size: NA
V: TRBV28
D: NA
CDR3: CASRTAVYFGYTF
DNA: TGTGCCAGCAGGACGGCGGTTTATTTTGGCTACACCTTC

J: TRBJ2-7
size: NA
V: TRBV19
D: TRBD2
CDR3: CASSRTSGGSYEQYF
DNA: TGTGCCAGTAGTCGAACTAGCGGGGGTTCCTACGAGCAGTACTTC

J: TRBJ2-7
size: NA
V: TRBV4-1
D: NA
CDR3: CASSHNSGVQYEQYF
DNA: TGCGCCAGCAGCCATAATTCAGGGGTACAATACGAGCAGTACTTC

J: TRBJ1-2
size: NA
V: TRBV21-1
D: NA
CDR3: CANIRDRVGVGGYSYGYTF
DNA: TGTGCCAACATCCGGGACAGGGTTGGGGTTGGGGGTTACAGCTATGGCTACACCTTC

J: TRBJ1-3
size: once
V: TRBV4-1
D: NA
CDR3: CASSQRVLKTGTSGNTIYF
DNA: TGCGCCAGCAGCCAGCGCGTTCTAAAAACCGGGACATCCGGAAACACCATATATTTT

J: TRBJ1-1
size: NA
V: TRBV4-1
D: NA
CDR3: CASSQGIGRDTEAFF
DNA: TGCGCCAGCAGCCAAGGCATAGGGAGGGACACTGAAGCTTTCTTT

J: TRBJ2-7
size: NA
V: TRBV15
D: NA
CDR3: CATSRGTEIFPKQYF
DNA: TGTGCCACCAGCAGAGGAACAGAAATTTTTCCCAAGCAGTACTTC

J: TRBJ1-1
size: NA
V: TRBV5-1
D: NA
CDR3: CASSTGYNTEAFF
DNA: TGCGCCAGCAGCACGGGTTACAACACTGAAGCTTTCTTT

J: TRBJ2-5
size: NA
V: TRBV4-1
D: NA
CDR3: CASSLTFRQKNQETQYF
DNA: TGCGCCAGCAGCCTCACCTTCCGACAGAAAAACCAAGAGACCCAGTACTTC

J: TRBJ2-3
size: NA
V: TRBV5-1
D: TRBD2
CDR3: CASSITSADTQYF
DNA: TGCGCCAGCAGCATTACTAGCGCAGATACGCAGTATTTT

J: TRBJ2-4
size: NA
V: TRBV6-1
D: NA
CDR3: CASSAGYEAKNIQYF
DNA: TGTGCCAGCAGTGCAGGTTACGAGGCCAAAAACATTCAGTACTTC

J: TRBJ2-3
size: NA
V: TRBV10-3
D: NA
CDR3: CAISESKGVLDF
DNA: TGTGCCATCAGTGAGTCTAAGGGAGTCCTGGATTTT